There are a few counts of the clone carrying this TCR beta chain. TCRdb redid the calling of the RT-PCR reads with MiXCR, one entry per CDR3 protein. The sample holds about 680,000 distinct CDR3 sequences, about 14% seen once. The sequencing input was memory CD4+ T cells from blood. This TCR was recovered from a female donor in good health, serving as a healthy control.

This CDR3 is CASKLRPQTGFDYGYTF. The CDR3 DNA is TGTGCCAGCAAACTTCGGCCCCAGACAGGGTTCGACTATGGCTACACCTTC. V usage is TRBV21-1 and J usage is TRBJ1-2; the table's TRBD1 call for D was not verified on the DNA. TRBV21-1 is termed a pseudogene. This CDR3 comprises 17 residues.